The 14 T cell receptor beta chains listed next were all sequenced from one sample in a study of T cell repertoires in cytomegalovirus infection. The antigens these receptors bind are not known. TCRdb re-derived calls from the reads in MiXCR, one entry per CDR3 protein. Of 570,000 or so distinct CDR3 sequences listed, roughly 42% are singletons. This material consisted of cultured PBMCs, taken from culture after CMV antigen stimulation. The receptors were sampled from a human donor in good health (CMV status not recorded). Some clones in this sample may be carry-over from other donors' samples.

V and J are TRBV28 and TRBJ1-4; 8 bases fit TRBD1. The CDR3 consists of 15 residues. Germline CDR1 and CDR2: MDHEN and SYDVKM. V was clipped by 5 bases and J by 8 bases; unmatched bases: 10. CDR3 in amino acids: CASSNLQGGGEKLFF. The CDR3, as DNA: TGTGCCAGCAGTAACCTACAGGGGGGGGGGGAAAAACTGTTTTTT. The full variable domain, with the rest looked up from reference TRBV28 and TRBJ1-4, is DVKVTQSSRYLVKRTGEKVFLECVQDMDHENMFWYRQDPGLGLRLIYFSYDVKMKEKGDIPEGYSVSREKKERFSLILESASTNQTSMYLCASSNLQGGGEKLFFGSGTQLSVL.

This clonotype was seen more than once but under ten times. This chain's CDR3 is CASTPRESSYNEQFF. The DNA of the CDR3 is TGTGCCAGCACCCCCCGAGAAAGCTCCTACAATGAGCAGTTCTTC. This rearrangement joins TRBV12-3 or TRBV12-4 to TRBJ2-1; D gene uncertain. V lost 7 bases, J lost 0 bases, and 13 bases lay in between. CDR3 length equals 15 residues.

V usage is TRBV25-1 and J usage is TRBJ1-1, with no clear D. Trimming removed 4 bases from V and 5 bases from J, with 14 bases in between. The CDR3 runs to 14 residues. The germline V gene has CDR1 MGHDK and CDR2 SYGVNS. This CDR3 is CASSAHGSGTEAFF. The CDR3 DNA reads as TGTGCCAGCAGTGCCCACGGTAGTGGAACTGAAGCTTTCTTT.

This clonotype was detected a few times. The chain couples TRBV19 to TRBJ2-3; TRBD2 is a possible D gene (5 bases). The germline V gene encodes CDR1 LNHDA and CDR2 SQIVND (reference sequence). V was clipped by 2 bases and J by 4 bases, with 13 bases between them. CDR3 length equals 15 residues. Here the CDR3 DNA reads TGTGCCAGTAGTATAATGAGGGATCTAGCAGATACGCAGTATTTT. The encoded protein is CASSIMRDLADTQYF.

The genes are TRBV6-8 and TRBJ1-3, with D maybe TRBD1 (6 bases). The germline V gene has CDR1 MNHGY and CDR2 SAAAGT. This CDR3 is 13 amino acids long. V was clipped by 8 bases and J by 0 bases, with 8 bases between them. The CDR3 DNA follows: TGTGCCAGCCGGGACATCTCTGGAAACACCATATATTTT. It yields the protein CASRDISGNTIYF.

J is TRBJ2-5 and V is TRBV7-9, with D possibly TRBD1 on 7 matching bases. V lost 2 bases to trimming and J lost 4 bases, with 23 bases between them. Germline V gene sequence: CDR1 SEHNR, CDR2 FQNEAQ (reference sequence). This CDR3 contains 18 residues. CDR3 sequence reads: CASSLPFGEDRDSETQYF. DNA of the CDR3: TGTGCCAGCAGCTTACCCTTTGGGGAAGACAGGGACTCAGAGACCCAGTACTTC. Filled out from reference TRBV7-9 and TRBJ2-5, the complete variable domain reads DTGVSQNPRHKITKRGQNVTFRCDPISEHNRLYWYRQTLGQGPEFLTYFQNEAQLEKSRLLSDRFSAERPKGSFSTLEIQRTEQGDSAMYLCASSLPFGEDRDSETQYFGPGTRLLVL.

The CDR3 spells CASSSRPGSFLETQYF. CDR3 sequence (DNA): TGTGCCAGCAGTTCGAGACCCGGGTCTTTCTTAGAGACCCAGTACTTC. This chain joins TRBV28 and TRBJ2-5; D unclear. The CDR3 is 16 amino acids. Germline V gene sequence: CDR1 MDHEN, CDR2 SYDVKM. V was clipped by 4 bases and J by 4 bases, with 19 bases between them. Supplemented by reference TRBV28 and TRBJ2-5, the full variable domain reads DVKVTQSSRYLVKRTGEKVFLECVQDMDHENMFWYRQDPGLGLRLIYFSYDVKMKEKGDIPEGYSVSREKKERFSLILESASTNQTSMYLCASSSRPGSFLETQYFGPGTRLLVL.

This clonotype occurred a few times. The CDR3 here is CSASWDNTDTQYF. The DNA of the CDR3 is TGCAGTGCTAGTTGGGACAACACAGATACGCAGTATTTT. V usage is TRBV20-1 and J usage is TRBJ2-3, with D possibly matching TRBD1 (6 bases). Germline V gene lookup returns CDR1 DFQATT and CDR2 SNEGSKA (reference sequence). The V gene lost 3 bases and the J gene lost 2 bases, with 9 bases spanning the gap. This CDR3 contains 13 residues.

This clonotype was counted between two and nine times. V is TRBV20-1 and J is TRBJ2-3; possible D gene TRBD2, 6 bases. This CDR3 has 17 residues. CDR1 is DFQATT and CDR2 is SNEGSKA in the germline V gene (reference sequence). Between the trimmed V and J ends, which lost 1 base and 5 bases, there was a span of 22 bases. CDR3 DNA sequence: TGCAGTGCTAGAGTGGGCCACGGGAGCCCCGCGAGAGATACGCAGTATTTT. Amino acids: CSARVGHGSPARDTQYF.

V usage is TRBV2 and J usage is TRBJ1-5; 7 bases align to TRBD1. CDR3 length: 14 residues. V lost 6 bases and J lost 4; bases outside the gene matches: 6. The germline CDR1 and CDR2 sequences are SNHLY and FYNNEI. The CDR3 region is CASSLQGQNQPQHF. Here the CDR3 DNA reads TGTGCCAGCAGCCTACAGGGGCAAAATCAGCCCCAGCATTTT.

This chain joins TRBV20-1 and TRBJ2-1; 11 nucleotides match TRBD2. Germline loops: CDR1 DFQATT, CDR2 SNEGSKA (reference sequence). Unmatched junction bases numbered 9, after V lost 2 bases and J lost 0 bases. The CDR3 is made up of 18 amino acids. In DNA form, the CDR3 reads TGCAGTGCTAGAAATCTAGCGGGAGGCCAGAGCTCCTACAATGAGCAGTTCTTC. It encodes CSARNLAGGQSSYNEQFF.

The CDR3 is CASSLSGRATEQYF. The CDR3, as DNA: TGTGCCAGCAGCCTTAGCGGGAGGGCCACCGAGCAGTACTTC. The rearrangement uses TRBV7-6 and TRBJ2-7, with 11 positions matching TRBD2. The length of the CDR3 is 14 residues. Germline values: CDR1 SGHVS, CDR2 FNYEAQ. Trimming cost V 5 bases and J 6 bases; bases outside gene matches: 6.

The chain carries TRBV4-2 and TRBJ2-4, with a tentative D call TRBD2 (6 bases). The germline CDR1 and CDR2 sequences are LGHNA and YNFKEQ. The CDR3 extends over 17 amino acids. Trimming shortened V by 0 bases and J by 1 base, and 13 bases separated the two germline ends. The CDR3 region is CASSQDGGTAAKNIQYF. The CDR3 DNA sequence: TGTGCCAGCAGCCAAGATGGGGGGACTGCGGCCAAAAACATTCAGTACTTC.

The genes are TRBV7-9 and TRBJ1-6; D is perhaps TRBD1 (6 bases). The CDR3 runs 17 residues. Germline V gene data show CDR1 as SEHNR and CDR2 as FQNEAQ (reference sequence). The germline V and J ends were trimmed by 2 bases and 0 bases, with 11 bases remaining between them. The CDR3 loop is CASSLQGQSSYNSPLHF. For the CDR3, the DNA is TGTGCCAGCAGCTTACAGGGGCAAAGCTCCTATAATTCACCCCTCCACTTT.